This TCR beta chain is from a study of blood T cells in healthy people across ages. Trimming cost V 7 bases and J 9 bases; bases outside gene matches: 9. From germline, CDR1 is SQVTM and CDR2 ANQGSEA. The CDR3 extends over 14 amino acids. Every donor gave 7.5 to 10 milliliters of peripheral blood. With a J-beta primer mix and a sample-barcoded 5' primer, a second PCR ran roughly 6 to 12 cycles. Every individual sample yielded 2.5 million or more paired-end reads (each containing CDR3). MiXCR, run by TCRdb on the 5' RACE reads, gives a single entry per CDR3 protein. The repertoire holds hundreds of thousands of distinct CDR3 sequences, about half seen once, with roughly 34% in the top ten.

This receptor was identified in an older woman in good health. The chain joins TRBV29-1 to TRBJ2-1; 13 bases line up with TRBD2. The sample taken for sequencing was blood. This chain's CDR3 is CSADTSGGAGEQFF. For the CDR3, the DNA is TGCAGCGCAGATACTAGCGGGGGGGCGGGTGAGCAGTTCTTC.